These 16 T cell receptor beta chains were sequenced from one sample in a study of blood T cells in healthy people across ages (dated by TCRdb to about 2015). The receptor library was made with 5' RACE. The sequencing machine was an Illumina HiSeq 2500. A second PCR of roughly 7 to 11 cycles was performed with a sample-barcoded 5' primer and a J-beta primer mix. The raw public data were reprocessed by TCRdb itself: fastp quality trimming at Q25, MiXCR clonotype calling, in-frame beta chains only. CDR3 protein duplicates are merged, each entry listing the most common genes and DNA. This sample comprises about 760,000 distinct CDR3 sequences, 25% of them detected only once. Together, the top ten hold under 10% of the sample. These data also formed part of another study, on T cells of mothers and their children.

The sequencing sample was made of blood. The receptor set was obtained from a boy younger than 18 in good health.

This clonotype was observed a handful of times. The V call is TRBV3-1, the J call TRBJ2-2; D remains unclear. Trimming shortened V by 0 bases and J by 7 bases, and 9 bases separated the two germline ends. The germline gives CDR1 LGHDT, CDR2 YNNKEL (reference sequence). The CDR3 is 14 residues long. CDR3 loop: CASSQEEGIGELFF. CDR3 bases: TGTGCCAGCAGCCAAGAGGAAGGGATCGGGGAGCTGTTTTTT. Full variable domain (remainder filled in from reference TRBV3-1 and TRBJ2-2): DTAVSQTPKYLVTQMGNDKSIKCEQNLGHDTMYWYKQDSKKFLKIMFSYNNKELIINETVPNRFSPKSPDKAHLNLHINSLELGDSAVYFCASSQEEGIGELFFGEGSRLTVL.

The rearrangement uses TRBV11-3 and TRBJ1-1; 11 nucleotides line up with TRBD1. This CDR3 has 16 residues. With 4 bases clipped from V and 5 bases from J, the junction kept 9 bases outside the gene matches. Germline CDR1 is SGHNT and CDR2 is YENEEA. In nucleotides, the CDR3 is TGTGCCAGCAGCTACAGACCGGGACAGGGGGAGACTGAAGCTTTCTTT. Residues: CASSYRPGQGETEAFF.

This clonotype was observed a handful of times. The gene calls are TRBV20-1 and TRBJ2-1; TRBD2 might be the D (6 bases). The germline V gene has CDR1 DFQATT and CDR2 SNEGSKA (reference sequence). The CDR3 runs 13 residues. Deletions cut 3 bases from V and 9 bases from J, with 15 bases between. The CDR3 loop is CSASRLEGSEQFF. The CDR3 DNA follows: TGCAGTGCTAGCCGACTAGAGGGCAGTGAGCAGTTCTTC.

This clonotype was counted only a few times. The V call is TRBV12-5, the J call TRBJ2-5; tentatively, D is TRBD1 (6 bases). The V end lost 3 bases, the J end lost 2 bases, and 13 bases lay between the germline ends. Germline V gene lookup returns CDR1 LGHNT and CDR2 FRNRAP. This CDR3 contains 15 residues. CDR3 protein: CASGLPNGQQETQYF. The DNA of the CDR3 is TGTGCTAGTGGTTTACCGAATGGACAGCAAGAGACCCAGTACTTC.

In its sample, this clonotype was seen a few times. The V gene is TRBV19, the J gene TRBJ2-1, with a weak D call TRBD2 (5 bases). The CDR3 is 11 residues long. With 5 bases removed from V and 10 bases from J, the gap between germline ends came to 9 bases. CDR1 LNHDA and CDR2 SQIVND come from the germline V gene (reference sequence). CDR3 in DNA: TGTGCCAGTAGTTTCGGGATGGAGCAGTTCTTC. The encoded protein is CASSFGMEQFF. Complete variable domain (other parts from reference TRBV19 and TRBJ2-1): DGGITQSPKYLFRKEGQNVTLSCEQNLNHDAMYWYRQDPGQGLRLIYYSQIVNDFQKGDIAEGYSVSREKKESFPLTVTSAQKNPTAFYLCASSFGMEQFFGPGTRLTVL.

The table lists this clonotype with many counts. The chain carries TRBV18 and TRBJ2-1, with 7 bases aligning to TRBD2. Germline V gene data show CDR1 as KGHSH and CDR2 as LQKENI. The CDR3 has 13 residues. The trim removed 1 base at V and 7 bases at J, leaving 1 base unmatched. CDR3 in amino acids: CASSPRGGNEQFF. The CDR3 DNA reads TGTGCCAGCTCACCACGGGGGGGGAATGAGCAGTTCTTC.

This chain connects TRBV9 to TRBJ1-2, with D unclear. CDR3 size: 14 residues. CDR1 and CDR2 (germline): SGDLS, YYNGEE. Trimming left V 2 bases short and J 6 bases short, with 14 bases between. In DNA form, the CDR3 reads TGTGCCAGCAGCGTGTCATTAGGATATGATGGCTACACCTTC. Translating it yields CASSVSLGYDGYTF.

V is TRBV19 and J is TRBJ1-2; D call uncertain. The CDR3 length is 15 residues. V was trimmed by 0 bases and J by 2 bases, leaving 10 bases between them. From germline, CDR1 is LNHDA and CDR2 SQIVND (reference sequence). The CDR3 spells CASSIEYRLNYGYTF. The CDR3 coding sequence is TGTGCCAGTAGTATAGAGTACCGATTGAACTATGGCTACACCTTC.

This clonotype was detected a few times. The V and J genes are TRBV6-1 and TRBJ2-1, with TRBD2 matching 15 bases. The junction had 1 base not matched to a gene; V was cut back by 4 bases and J by 6 bases. This CDR3 has 15 residues. Germline-derived CDR1 and CDR2 are MNHNS and SASEGT. CDR3 loop: CASSGGLAGGNEQFF. CDR3 bases: TGTGCCAGCAGTGGGGGACTAGCGGGAGGCAATGAGCAGTTCTTC.

The chain uses TRBV29-1 and TRBJ1-1; perhaps TRBD1 as D (6 bases). The CDR3 is 14 amino acids. Germline V gene sequence: CDR1 SQVTM, CDR2 ANQGSEA. V was shortened by 8 bases and J by 1 base, with 17 bases between the two germline ends. This CDR3 is CSSRRKTGNTEAFF. The CDR3 DNA is TGCAGCTCACGTAGAAAGACAGGGAACACTGAAGCTTTCTTT.

This clonotype was counted between two and nine times. V is TRBV29-1 and J is TRBJ2-1; 14 bases agree with TRBD2. J gave up 6 bases and V 7 bases, and 5 bases lay outside the gene matches. Per the germline V gene, CDR1 is SQVTM and CDR2 is ANQGSEA. There are 14 residues in the CDR3. The CDR3 region is CSGSGLAGGNEQFF. The CDR3 DNA reads as TGCAGCGGGTCAGGACTAGCGGGAGGCAATGAGCAGTTCTTC.

The J gene is TRBJ2-1, the V gene TRBV12-3 or TRBV12-4; no clear D gene. V lost 7 bases and J 8 bases, leaving 15 bases between the germline ends. This CDR3 contains 13 residues. The CDR3 sequence: CASTLNWVDEQFF. As DNA, the CDR3 is TGTGCCAGCACCCTTAACTGGGTCGATGAGCAGTTCTTC.

This clonotype came up once. V gene TRBV29-1 combines with J gene TRBJ2-5, with 7 bases fitting TRBD2. The DNA end lines up better with TRBJ2-1; the J call may be wrong. The length of the CDR3 is 14 residues. The germline CDR1 and CDR2 sequences are SQVTM and ANQGSEA. CDR3 nucleotide sequence: TGCAGCGTTCCTCCGGGACTAATAGGTGATGAGCAGTTCTTC. Translation gives CSVPPGLIGDEQFF.

The chain is built from TRBV28 and TRBJ2-5; TRBD2 is a possible D gene (6 bases). Germline V gives CDR1 MDHEN, CDR2 SYDVKM. Trimming took 6 bases from V and 3 from J, leaving 14 bases between them. This CDR3 has 14 amino acids. The CDR3 protein is CASRPGTPKETQYF. The CDR3 coding sequence is TGTGCCAGCAGACCTGGGACTCCGAAAGAGACCCAGTACTTC.

This clonotype came up a few times. This chain links TRBV3-1 with TRBJ1-1; D is possibly TRBD1 (6 bases). This CDR3 region has 14 residues. V lost 4 bases and J 1 base, leaving 10 bases between the germline ends. Germline V CDR1 and CDR2: LGHDT, YNNKEL (reference sequence). This CDR3 is CASSPQGRNTEAFF. DNA of the CDR3: TGTGCCAGCAGCCCCCAGGGGAGGAACACTGAAGCTTTCTTT.

This clonotype was seen at least ten times. This chain joins TRBV6-2 or TRBV6-3 and TRBJ1-2, with D perhaps TRBD1 (5 bases). Germline CDR1 MNHEY, CDR2 SVGEGT. CDR3 size: 13 residues. Deletions cut 2 bases from V and 2 bases from J, with 6 bases between. The CDR3 loop is CASSYRDNYGYTF. CDR3 DNA: TGTGCCAGCAGTTACCGGGACAACTATGGCTACACCTTC.